The 32 T cell receptor beta chains reported below all come from one sample, sequenced in a study of shared clonotypes between healthy human individuals. Measured with immunoSEQ multiplex PCR; TCRdb has only the in-frame clones, and not every one. The sample has under 600,000 clones, almost 97% seen once. Sequencing was carried out using naive CD4+ T cells sorted from blood. Subset here: CD45RA+ positively selected. The receptors derive from a woman in her thirties in good health.

This clone was picked up one time. The rearrangement joins TRBV2 to TRBJ2-5, with TRBD2 identical over 9 bases. The CDR3 has 15 residues. V dropped 6 bases and J dropped 6; count of bases not matched to a gene: 11. The germline gives CDR1 SNHLY, CDR2 FYNNEI. The CDR3 DNA follows: TGTGCCAGCAGGGAGAGTAGCGGGAGAGGGCAGACCCAGTACTTC. Translating it yields CASRESSGRGQTQYF.

The chain has TRBV6-5 and TRBJ2-7; 12 nucleotides line up with TRBD2. There are 15 residues in the CDR3. Germline V gene lookup returns CDR1 MNHEY and CDR2 SVGAGI. V dropped 2 bases and J dropped 3; count of bases not matched to a gene: 2. The CDR3 DNA sequence: TGTGCCAGCAGTTACGGGGGACTAGCGGGCTACGAGCAGTACTTC. It encodes CASSYGGLAGYEQYF.

The chain recombines TRBV28 with TRBJ1-5; no clear D gene. The CDR3 is 19 residues long. Deletions cut 9 bases from V and 0 bases from J, with 27 bases between. CDR1 is MDHEN and CDR2 is SYDVKM in the germline V gene. The DNA of the CDR3 is TGTGCCAGTTTGTTGGGTTGGTTCCGACCCGGCAATAGCAATCAGCCCCAGCATTTT. It yields the protein CASLLGWFRPGNSNQPQHF.

The chain uses TRBV15 and TRBJ1-3; no clear D. Looked up from germline, CDR1 is LNHNV and CDR2 is YYDKDF (reference sequence). V lost 0 bases, J lost 4 bases, and 16 bases lay in between. The CDR3 length is 17 residues. CDR3 loop: CATSRDLKGVWGNTIYF. For the CDR3, the DNA is TGTGCCACCAGCAGAGATCTAAAGGGAGTGTGGGGAAACACCATATATTTT.

The CDR3 spells CASRQGGETQYF. CDR3 nucleotide sequence: TGTGCCAGCCGACAGGGTGGGGAGACCCAGTACTTC. The V call is TRBV6-5, the J call TRBJ2-5; 7 nucleotides agree with TRBD1. CDR1 is MNHEY and CDR2 is SVGAGI in the germline V gene. This CDR3 has 12 amino acids. The V segment lost 8 bases and the J segment 5 bases; nucleotides outside the gene matches: 5.

CDR3 sequence (DNA): TGCGCCAGCAGCGCGGGACAGCTCCCTGGGGCCAACGTCCTGACTTTC. Translating gives CASSAGQLPGANVLTF. The chain joins TRBV5-1 to TRBJ2-6; possible D gene TRBD1, 7 bases. The CDR3 sequence is 16 residues long. Trimming stripped 4 bases from V and 2 bases from J, with 13 bases between. The germline gives CDR1 SGHRS, CDR2 YFSETQ.

The rearrangement links TRBV11-2 to TRBJ1-2, with D maybe TRBD1 (6 bases). CDR3 size: 13 residues. V dropped 0 bases and J dropped 6 bases, with 8 bases sitting between them. From germline, CDR1 is SGHAT and CDR2 FQNNGV. The CDR3: CASSLDYRDGYTF. The CDR3, as DNA: TGTGCCAGCAGCTTAGATTACAGGGATGGCTACACCTTC.

Points on this clone: Different DNA sequences within this sample yield the same CDR3. V and J are TRBV6-5 and TRBJ2-7; D is undetermined. The CDR3 has 13 amino acids. With 6 bases removed from V and 0 bases from J, the gap between germline ends came to 9 bases. The germline gives CDR1 MNHEY, CDR2 SVGAGI. CDR3 DNA sequence: TGTGCCAGCAGAACCTCCGGCTCCTACGAGCAGTACTTC. Its protein is CASRTSGSYEQYF.

As to this clone: The sample holds other DNA sequences that translate to the same CDR3. The chain combines TRBV28 with TRBJ1-1; D unresolved. Per the germline V gene, CDR1 is MDHEN and CDR2 is SYDVKM. V lost 3 bases, J lost 4 bases, and 6 bases lay in between. The CDR3 consists of 12 residues. CDR3 region: CASSFLSTEAFF. The CDR3 region has the DNA TGTGCCAGCAGTTTCCTCAGCACTGAAGCTTTCTTT.

This chain links TRBV25-1 with TRBJ2-3; no firm D call. With 1 base removed from V and 7 bases from J, the gap between germline ends came to 24 bases. This CDR3 comprises 18 residues. Germline V CDR1 and CDR2: MGHDK, SYGVNS. CDR3 sequence (DNA): TGTGCCAGCAGTGAATCTATTGAGGAACTCCTAGAGAGAAATACGCAGTATTTT. As protein: CASSESIEELLERNTQYF.

The chain uses TRBV5-1 and TRBJ1-1; D not resolved. The V gene's germline CDR1 is SGHRS and CDR2 YFSETQ. The CDR3 length is 14 residues. The ends were cut back, 5 bases at V and 2 bases at J, with 13 bases in the middle. CDR3 region: CASRSDVGNTEAFF. CDR3 sequence (DNA): TGCGCCAGCAGGTCGGACGTAGGAAACACTGAAGCTTTCTTT.

V gene TRBV28 combines with J gene TRBJ1-5; 8 bases agree with TRBD1. V gave up 6 bases and J gave up 6 bases; unmatched junction bases: 4. The CDR3 sequence is 13 residues long. Germline loops: CDR1 MDHEN, CDR2 SYDVKM. The CDR3 sequence: CASRPDRVQPQHF. The CDR3 coding sequence is TGTGCCAGCAGGCCGGACAGGGTTCAGCCCCAGCATTTT.

The gene calls are TRBV27 and TRBJ2-7; 13 bases are a match to TRBD2. The CDR3 extends over 15 amino acids. CDR1 is MNHEY, CDR2 SMNVEV, per germline (reference sequence). With 5 bases clipped from V and 6 bases from J, the junction kept 7 bases outside the gene matches. The CDR3 nucleotides read TGTGCCAGCAGTAAGGGACTAGCGGGGAAAGGCGAGCAGTACTTC. It translates to CASSKGLAGKGEQYF.

The chain links TRBV27 to TRBJ2-7; a possible D gene is TRBD2 (5 bases). The length of the CDR3 is 11 residues. CDR1 MNHEY and CDR2 SMNVEV come from the germline V gene (reference sequence). Trimming removed 10 bases at V and 6 bases at J, with 13 bases between. The chain's CDR3 is CATLAAGEQYF. DNA of the CDR3: TGTGCCACCCTAGCCGCCGGCGAGCAGTACTTC.

This chain joins TRBV5-4 and TRBJ2-3; maybe TRBD2 (6 bases). The CDR3 is 14 amino acids. Germline V gene data show CDR1 as SGHNT and CDR2 as YYREEE (reference sequence). Trimming removed 2 bases from V and 2 bases from J, with 9 bases in between. The CDR3 here is CASSFGTPTDTQYF. The CDR3 DNA reads as TGTGCCAGCAGCTTCGGGACTCCCACAGATACGCAGTATTTT.

V usage is TRBV11-2 and J usage is TRBJ1-4; D uncertain. The V and J ends lost 5 bases and 0 bases respectively, with 13 bases between them. This CDR3 region has 16 residues. Germline lookup yields CDR1 SGHAT and CDR2 FQNNGV. CDR3 DNA sequence: TGTGCCAGCAGCGCAACAGTAGTTGCAACTAATGAAAAACTGTTTTTT. Amino acids: CASSATVVATNEKLFF. The variable domain in full, completed from reference TRBV11-2 and TRBJ1-4, reads EAGVAQSPRYKIIEKRQSVAFWCNPISGHATLYWYQQILGQGPKLLIQFQNNGVVDDSQLPKDRFSAERLKGVDSTLKIQPAKLEDSAVYLCASSATVVATNEKLFFGSGTQLSVL.

The rearrangement uses TRBV7-6 and TRBJ2-1; 14 bases match TRBD2. The CDR3 totals 17 residues. Germline values: CDR1 SGHVS, CDR2 FNYEAQ. V lost 5 bases and J lost 0; bases outside the gene matches: 3. The CDR3 loop reads CASSRTSGRSSYNEQFF. The CDR3 bases are TGTGCCAGCAGCCGGACTAGCGGGAGGAGCTCCTACAATGAGCAGTTCTTC.

This chain uses TRBV10-3 with TRBJ2-7, with 8 bases matching TRBD1. J gave up 2 bases and V 11 bases, and 14 bases lay outside the gene matches. This CDR3 has 15 residues. Germline assignment: CDR1 ENHRY and CDR2 SYGVKD. This CDR3 is CASGQGDSLPYEQYF. The CDR3 DNA is TGTGCCTCCGGACAGGGCGACTCCCTCCCCTACGAGCAGTACTTC.

The V call is TRBV9, the J call TRBJ2-3, with D possibly being TRBD1 or TRBD2 (6 bases each). The CDR3 spans 14 residues. Germline V gene data show CDR1 as SGDLS and CDR2 as YYNGEE. The V gene lost 4 bases and the J gene lost 2 bases, with 11 bases spanning the gap. CDR3 residues: CASSWRDITDTQYF. In DNA, the CDR3 is TGTGCCAGCAGCTGGCGGGACATCACAGATACGCAGTATTTT. The full variable domain, rest sourced from reference TRBV9 and TRBJ2-3, is DSGVTQTPKHLITATGQRVTLRCSPRSGDLSVYWYQQSLDQGLQFLIQYYNGEERAKGNILERFSAQQFPDLHSELNLSSLELGDSALYFCASSWRDITDTQYFGPGTRLTVL.

The genes are TRBV27 and TRBJ1-4; D gene uncertain. The V gene lost 2 bases and the J gene lost 4 bases, with 8 bases spanning the gap. The CDR3 covers 14 residues. From germline, CDR1 is MNHEY and CDR2 SMNVEV (reference sequence). In nucleotides, the CDR3 is TGTGCCAGCAGTTTAAGCAGGATTAATGAAAAACTGTTTTTT. It is translated as CASSLSRINEKLFF. Filled out from reference TRBV27 and TRBJ1-4, the complete variable domain reads EAQVTQNPRYLITVTGKKLTVTCSQNMNHEYMSWYRQDPGLGLRQIYYSMNVEVTDKGDVPEGYKVSRKEKRNFPLILESPSPNQTSLYFCASSLSRINEKLFFGSGTQLSVL.

This rearrangement joins TRBV11-1 to TRBJ2-5; weak D call: TRBD2 (6 bases). The V gene lost 2 bases and the J gene lost 5 bases, with 9 bases spanning the gap. Germline V gene data show CDR1 as SGHAT and CDR2 as FQDESV (reference sequence). This CDR3 has 13 amino acids. CDR3 in DNA: TGTGCCAGCAGCTTATCGGAGGGGGAGACCCAGTACTTC. This translates into CASSLSEGETQYF.

The V gene is TRBV28, the J gene TRBJ1-3; no clear D gene. The germline V gene encodes CDR1 MDHEN and CDR2 SYDVKM. The CDR3 runs 12 residues. V shed 8 bases and J shed 2 bases, with 7 bases lying between them. The CDR3 loop reads CASCVAGNTIYF. The CDR3 DNA reads as TGTGCCAGCTGCGTTGCTGGAAACACCATATATTTT.

This CDR3 reads CSVGQGTGYTF. DNA of the CDR3: TGCAGCGTGGGACAGGGAACCGGCTACACCTTC. The chain joins TRBV29-1 to TRBJ1-2; the match to TRBD1 covers 9 bases. Germline V gene sequence: CDR1 SQVTM, CDR2 ANQGSEA. Trimming took 6 bases from V and 8 from J; bases not matched to a gene: 4. The CDR3 contains 11 residues.

The rearrangement joins TRBV14 to TRBJ2-1, with TRBD2 matching over 11 bases. The length of the CDR3 is 17 residues. With 3 bases clipped from V and 7 bases from J, the junction kept 11 bases outside the gene matches. CDR1 is SGHDN, CDR2 FVKESK, per germline. The CDR3 region is CASSHEILAGAVNEQFF. Here the CDR3 DNA reads TGTGCCAGCAGCCACGAGATACTAGCGGGAGCAGTAAATGAGCAGTTCTTC.

V gene TRBV28 combines with J gene TRBJ2-5; 7 nucleotides match TRBD1. The end of the DNA fits TRBJ2-7 better, so the J call may be wrong. In germline, CDR1 is MDHEN, CDR2 SYDVKM. The CDR3 covers 13 residues. This CDR3 reads CASAGTATYEQYF. Written as DNA, the CDR3 is TGTGCCAGCGCCGGGACAGCAACCTACGAGCAGTACTTC.

As concerns this clone: Other DNA sequences from this sample encode an identical CDR3 as well. V and J are TRBV27 and TRBJ1-1; D may be TRBD1 (5 bases). V was pared by 5 bases and J by 0 bases, with 10 bases between. CDR3 length equals 14 residues. Per the germline V gene, CDR1 is MNHEY and CDR2 is SMNVEV (reference sequence). The CDR3 spells CASSPGRMNTEAFF. CDR3 nucleotide sequence: TGTGCCAGCAGTCCGGGACGGATGAACACTGAAGCTTTCTTT.

This chain joins TRBV6-1 and TRBJ1-1; no definite D call. The CDR3 covers 15 residues. The germline V gene has CDR1 MNHNS and CDR2 SASEGT. V lost 5 bases and J 6 bases, leaving 19 bases between the germline ends. CDR3 in DNA: TGTGCCAGCAGTACTGCTGCGGAGGTGTGGGCTGAAGCTTTCTTT. Amino acids: CASSTAAEVWAEAFF.

V and J are TRBV7-2 and TRBJ1-5; D may be TRBD1 (6 bases). Germline values: CDR1 SGHTA, CDR2 FQGNSA. V gave up 0 bases and J gave up 4 bases, with 13 bases separating them. There are 16 residues in the CDR3. The CDR3 DNA is TGTGCCAGCAGCTTAGCGGGGGGCTGGGAAAATCAGCCCCAGCATTTT. It specifies CASSLAGGWENQPQHF.

The chain carries TRBV5-6 and TRBJ1-2, with 10 bases aligning to TRBD1. Germline trimming cut 6 bases from V and 4 bases from J; bases unmatched to any gene: 9. The CDR3 is made up of 15 amino acids. Germline assignment: CDR1 SGHDT and CDR2 YYEEEE. The CDR3 DNA sequence: TGTGCCAGCACCAACGACAGGGGGCTAAGCTATGGCTACACCTTC. Its protein product is CASTNDRGLSYGYTF. The whole variable domain, remainder taken from reference TRBV5-6 and TRBJ1-2, is DAGVTQSPTHLIKTRGQQVTLRCSPKSGHDTVSWYQQALGQGPQFIFQYYEEEERQRGNFPDRFSGHQFPNYSSELNVNALLLGDSALYLCASTNDRGLSYGYTFGSGTRLTVV.

V gene TRBV2 combines with J gene TRBJ1-5, with D possibly matching TRBD1 (6 bases). Deletions cut 4 bases from V and 0 bases from J, with 13 bases between. The length of the CDR3 is 16 residues. Germline V gene sequence: CDR1 SNHLY, CDR2 FYNNEI. Here the CDR3 reads CASSGRTADSNQPQHF. As DNA, the CDR3 is TGTGCCAGCAGTGGACGGACAGCGGATAGCAATCAGCCCCAGCATTTT.

On this clone: Within the sample, other DNA sequences also encode this same CDR3. The rearrangement links TRBV19 to TRBJ1-5; possibly TRBD1 for D (5 bases). V lost 5 bases to trimming and J lost 1 base, with 9 bases between them. The CDR3 loop spans 14 amino acids. The germline CDR1 and CDR2 sequences are LNHDA and SQIVND (reference sequence). The CDR3: CASSPRGSNQPQHF. CDR3 sequence (DNA): TGTGCCAGTAGTCCACGGGGGAGCAATCAGCCCCAGCATTTT.

The V gene is TRBV9, the J gene TRBJ2-3; no reliable D call. Trimming shortened V by 2 bases and J by 0 bases, and 13 bases separated the two germline ends. This CDR3 region has 16 residues. Germline-derived CDR1 and CDR2 are SGDLS and YYNGEE. The CDR3 protein is CASSVWSAASTDTQYF. As DNA, the CDR3 is TGTGCCAGCAGCGTGTGGTCGGCAGCTAGCACAGATACGCAGTATTTT.